The T cell receptor (beta chain) described here comes from a study of technical replicates of blood from a handful of donors. Germline V lookup: CDR1 SNHLY, CDR2 FYNNEI. The CDR3 extends over 13 amino acids. J was trimmed by 7 bases and V by 10 bases; bases with no gene match: 7. Profiled with immunoSEQ multiplex PCR; TCRdb holds only in-frame clones, not every one. This sample has more than 90,000 clones, with just over 95% found just once. The TCR comes from a human donor in good health. V and J are TRBV2 and TRBJ1-6, with 7 bases that match TRBD1. Sequencing input: T cells isolated from PBMCs. The CDR3 sequence: CANLGQPNSPLHF. The CDR3 region has the DNA TGTGCCAATTTGGGACAGCCCAATTCACCCCTCCACTTT.